This TCR beta chain was recovered during a study of blood T cell repertoires in COVID-19. The wider study: Acute and convalescent COVID-19 samples came from the United States, Italy and Spain.

Trimming left V 4 bases short and J 1 base short, with 18 bases between. The germline V gene encodes CDR1 SGHNT and CDR2 YYREEE (reference sequence). The CDR3 loop spans 17 amino acids. Per the study methods: Reference gene primers were amplified, and this amplification served to estimate nucleated cell counts. Repertoires were generated with immunoSEQ multiplex PCR, while TCRdb's copy carries only in-frame clones and drops some. D and trimming come from the DNA, and the V and J calls and clone size come from that table. This sample has about 220,000 clones; 80% occur once, and the top ten carry about 13%.

The V gene is TRBV5-4, the J gene TRBJ2-4; TRBD2 might be the D (6 bases). Sequencing was carried out using peripheral blood. This TCR derives from a human donor in a cohort sampled during active COVID-19. CDR3 sequence (DNA): TGTGCCAGCAGCCATCCCGCCGGGGCGGGGGCCAAAAACATTCAGTACTTC. Protein product: CASSHPAGAGAKNIQYF.